This T cell receptor beta chain was captured in a study of beta chain features in type 1 diabetes. Background on the study: Sorted cells, more than 95,000,000 in number, were examined across all samples.

This clone was seen at least ten times. Its specificity is not known. What was sequenced were expressed TCRB transcripts, since all of the isolated RNA had been reverse transcribed. Naive, central memory and regulatory T cell samples came to a mean of approximately 3.57 million reads. The repertoire was sequenced with immunoSEQ multiplex PCR; TCRdb's copy has only in-frame clones and lacks some. Among more than 100,000 clones listed, 16% were seen once. General observations from the study: Patients with Type 1 diabetes showed moderately but significantly shorter TCRB CDR3s in all four CD4+ subsets.

The clonotype comes from a man younger than 40 with type 1 diabetes. Input material: central memory CD4+ T cells from blood.

CDR3 in amino acids: CASSTDGTGVSPLHF. CDR3 DNA: TGTGCCAGCAGCACTGACGGGACAGGGGTATCACCCCTCCACTTT. The chain couples TRBV5-4 to TRBJ1-6, with 10 bases lining up with TRBD1. Germline values: CDR1 SGHNT, CDR2 YYREEE (reference sequence). J was trimmed by 10 bases and V by 4 bases; bases with no gene match: 8. The CDR3 spans 15 residues. The complete variable domain, with remaining parts taken from reference TRBV5-4 and TRBJ1-6, reads ETGVTQSPTHLIKTRGQQVTLRCSSQSGHNTVSWYQQALGQGPQFIFQYYREEENGRGNFPPRFSGLQFPNYSSELNVNALELDDSALYLCASSTDGTGVSPLHFGNGTRLTVT.